This T cell receptor beta chain was sequenced for a study of blood T cell repertoires in COVID-19. Overall study context: In each case, the material was cDNA or gDNA derived from T cells, B-cell-depleted T cells, or PBMCs.

In germline, CDR1 is MRHNA, CDR2 SNTAGT. V lost 0 bases and J lost 6, with 11 bases in between. This CDR3 has 15 residues. In the source study's methods: Using reference gene primer amplification, nucleated cell counts were estimated. Profiling relied on immunoSEQ multiplex PCR, and the TCRdb table lists in-frame clones only, not all of them. That table gives V, J and clone size, and the DNA gave D and trimming. This table has about 240,000 clones, around 89% appearing once. Participants were placed into cohorts based on the clinical history they reported. For recovered donors of Cohort 3, there were two negative PCRs, clearance, or symptom resolution.

The sequenced sample was PBMCs or T cells enriched from blood (not recorded which). The sequence was obtained from a woman in her twenties or thirties who had recovered from COVID-19. The chain links TRBV6-4 to TRBJ2-2; D is perhaps TRBD2 (5 bases). CDR3 amino acids: CASSDSIGGPGELFF. For the CDR3, the DNA is TGTGCCAGCAGTGACTCGATTGGCGGGCCCGGGGAGCTGTTTTTT.